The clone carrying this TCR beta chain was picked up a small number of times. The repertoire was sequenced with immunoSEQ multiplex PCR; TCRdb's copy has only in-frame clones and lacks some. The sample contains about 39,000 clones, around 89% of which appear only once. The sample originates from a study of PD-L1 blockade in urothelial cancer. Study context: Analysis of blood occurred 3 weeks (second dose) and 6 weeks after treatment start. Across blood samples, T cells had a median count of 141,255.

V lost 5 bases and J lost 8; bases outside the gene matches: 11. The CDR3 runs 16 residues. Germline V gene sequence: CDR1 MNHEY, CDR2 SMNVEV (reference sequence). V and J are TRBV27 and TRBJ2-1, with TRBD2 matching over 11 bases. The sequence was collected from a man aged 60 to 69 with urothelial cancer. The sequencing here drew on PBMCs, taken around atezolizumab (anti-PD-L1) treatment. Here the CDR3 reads CASSTLAGGRRDEQFF. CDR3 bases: TGTGCCAGCAGTACCCTAGCGGGAGGCCGCAGGGATGAGCAGTTCTTC.